A single sample gave rise to the 22 T cell receptor beta chains below, sequenced in a study of neurological immune-mediated disorders. TCRdb fed the 5' RACE reads into MiXCR, producing one record per CDR3 protein. The table includes about 50,000 distinct CDR3 sequences, 10% detected once. Sequencing was performed on PBMCs. The receptors here all came from a woman aged 40 to 50 with HTLV-1-associated myelopathy (HAM/TSP).

About this clonotype itself: A much larger clone differs by one base, so this may be a read error. V is TRBV4-3 and J is TRBJ2-5; D might be TRBD1 or TRBD2, each matching 6 bases. Trimming stripped 1 base from V and 6 bases from J, with 15 bases between. Germline CDR1 is LGHNA and CDR2 is YSLEER. The CDR3 runs to 15 residues. The CDR3 region has the DNA TGCGCCAGCAGCCAAGTGGGGGGCGGACAACAGACCCAGTACTTC. Translated, it gives CASSQVGGGQQTQYF.

This clonotype was observed at least ten times. V is TRBV27 and J is TRBJ2-7; D is ambiguous. This CDR3 has 15 residues. V dropped 3 bases and J dropped 0 bases, with 12 bases sitting between them. CDR1 and CDR2 from the germline V gene are MNHEY and SMNVEV (reference sequence). CDR3 nucleotides: TGTGCCAGCAGTTTCAAAGAGCACTACTCCTACGAGCAGTACTTC. Residues: CASSFKEHYSYEQYF.

This clonotype has a count of ten or more. This chain connects TRBV4-2 to TRBJ1-2; D call uncertain. The CDR3 runs 14 residues. CDR1 and CDR2 from the germline V gene are LGHNA and YNFKEQ. V lost 1 base and J lost 5, with 11 bases in between. Here the CDR3 reads CASSQGITLYGYTF. DNA for the CDR3: TGTGCCAGCAGCCAAGGGATTACACTATATGGCTACACCTTC.

At least ten counts were recorded for this clonotype. The V gene is TRBV4-1, the J gene TRBJ1-5; a weak D match, TRBD1 (6 bases). CDR3 length: 14 amino acids. Germline V CDR1 and CDR2: MGHRA, YSYEKL. Between the trimmed V and J ends, which lost 2 bases and 1 base, there was a span of 6 bases. The CDR3 region has the DNA TGCGCCAGCAGCCAAACAGGGAGCAATCAGCCCCAGCATTTT. This sequence encodes CASSQTGSNQPQHF.

This clonotype has at least ten counts. The chain has TRBV5-1 and TRBJ1-3; weak D call: TRBD1 (5 bases). Germline CDR1 and CDR2: SGHRS and YFSETQ. This CDR3 spans 15 amino acids. Deletions cut 4 bases from V and 0 bases from J, with 11 bases between. The CDR3 DNA is TGCGCCAGCAGCGACCGGGGGAGCTCTGGAAACACCATATATTTT. Encoded protein: CASSDRGSSGNTIYF.

This clonotype has a count of ten or more. This chain links TRBV10-2 with TRBJ2-7; 9 nucleotides align to TRBD1. Germline CDR1 reads WSHSY; CDR2 reads SAAADI. The V and J ends lost 5 bases and 6 bases, in that order; junction bases with no gene match: 8. The CDR3 covers 14 residues. In DNA form, the CDR3 reads TGCGCCAGCAGTAACCCGGGACAGGGCCGCGAGCAGTACTTC. It encodes CASSNPGQGREQYF.

Many counts were recorded for this clonotype. The chain links TRBV20-1 to TRBJ2-1; 7 bases align to TRBD1. V trimming: 6 bases; J trimming: 2 bases; junction bases outside the gene matches: 7. The CDR3 is made up of 14 amino acids. CDR1 is DFQATT and CDR2 is SNEGSKA in the germline V gene (reference sequence). The chain's CDR3 is CSAKDRDPYNEQFF. The CDR3 DNA reads as TGCAGTGCCAAAGACAGGGATCCCTACAATGAGCAGTTCTTC.

This clonotype was observed many times. This chain connects TRBV4-1 to TRBJ1-1, with 7 bases that match TRBD1. Trimming took 0 bases from V and 7 from J; bases not matched to a gene: 17. CDR1 is MGHRA, CDR2 YSYEKL, per germline. The CDR3 extends over 18 amino acids. The CDR3 bases are TGCGCCAGCAGCCAAGACCCGGGCAGGGGGATCAGCGTCAGTGAAGCTTTCTTT. Its translation: CASSQDPGRGISVSEAFF.

The table lists this clonotype with many counts. V is TRBV4-3 and J is TRBJ2-2; TRBD2 aligns across 16 bases. This CDR3 spans 18 amino acids. V was clipped by 0 bases and J by 9 bases; unmatched bases: 7. Per the germline V gene, CDR1 is LGHNA and CDR2 is YSLEER. In DNA form, the CDR3 reads TGCGCCAGCAGCCAAGATTGGGGACTAGCGGGGGGGCGAAGGGAGCTGTTTTTT. Its protein product is CASSQDWGLAGGRRELFF.

This clonotype was seen at least ten times. The gene calls are TRBV6-5 and TRBJ2-2; TRBD1 matches 9 bases. The V gene's germline CDR1 is MNHEY and CDR2 SVGAGI. The CDR3 extends over 18 amino acids. V shed 0 bases and J 2 bases; nucleotides not matched to a gene: 7. The CDR3 sequence: CASSYSSGTGFNTGELFF. Written as DNA, the CDR3 is TGTGCCAGCAGTTACTCATCCGGGACAGGGTTCAACACCGGGGAGCTGTTTTTT.

A few counts support this clonotype. The chain couples TRBV4-3 to TRBJ2-5; the D gene is possibly TRBD1 (6 bases). The ends were cut back, 1 base at V and 9 bases at J, with 24 bases in the middle. Germline CDR1 is LGHNA and CDR2 is YSLEER. CDR3 length: 17 residues. CDR3 residues: CASSQVLPGTPFGAQYF. The CDR3, as DNA: TGCGCCAGCAGCCAAGTTCTCCCCGGGACACCCTTCGGGGCCCAGTACTTC.

This clonotype was observed at least ten times. The rearrangement uses TRBV5-1 and TRBJ1-5, with D possibly matching TRBD1 (6 bases). Germline CDR1 is SGHRS and CDR2 is YFSETQ. The CDR3 extends over 15 amino acids. The V gene lost 0 bases and the J gene lost 4 bases, with 11 bases spanning the gap. The CDR3 region has the DNA TGCGCCAGCAGCTTGGATCGGACAGCAAATCAGCCCCAGCATTTT. Protein sequence: CASSLDRTANQPQHF.

At least ten counts were recorded for this clonotype. The V gene is TRBV25-1, the J gene TRBJ1-2, with unresolved D. Germline CDR1 reads MGHDK; CDR2 reads SYGVNS. The CDR3 extends over 14 amino acids. V dropped 5 bases and J dropped 0 bases, with 10 bases sitting between them. CDR3 sequence: CASSMSGTNYGYTF. CDR3 DNA sequence: TGTGCCAGCAGTATGTCCGGGACTAACTATGGCTACACCTTC.

This clonotype came up a few times. The chain has TRBV18 and TRBJ2-7, with a possible D match to TRBD1 (5 bases). The CDR3 is 13 residues long. Germline V lookup: CDR1 KGHSH, CDR2 LQKENI. V lost 5 bases and J 7 bases, leaving 15 bases between the germline ends. The CDR3 protein is CASSATGYGEQYF. CDR3 nucleotides: TGTGCCAGCTCAGCCACAGGATACGGTGAGCAGTACTTC. The whole variable domain, remainder taken from reference TRBV18 and TRBJ2-7, is NAGVMQNPRHLVRRRGQEARLRCSPMKGHSHVYWYRQLPEEGLKFMVYLQKENIIDESGMPKERFSAEFPKEGPSILRIQQVVRGDSAAYFCASSATGYGEQYFGPGTRLTVT.

In this sample, this clonotype turned up many times. The chain is built from TRBV3-1 and TRBJ1-5; a possible D gene is TRBD1 (6 bases). V lost 0 bases and J lost 2, with 14 bases in between. This CDR3 region has 17 residues. Germline CDR1 and CDR2: LGHDT and YNNKEL (reference sequence). This CDR3 is CASSQDRGAGGNQPQHF. The CDR3 DNA sequence: TGTGCCAGCAGCCAAGATCGGGGGGCGGGTGGCAATCAGCCCCAGCATTTT.

This clonotype has a count of ten or more. This rearrangement joins TRBV7-6 to TRBJ2-4, with TRBD1 matching 12 bases. Germline V CDR1 and CDR2: SGHVS, FNYEAQ. The length of the CDR3 is 21 residues. The junction had 20 bases not matched to a gene; V was cut back by 7 bases and J by 1 base. In nucleotides, the CDR3 is TGTGCCAGCATCCGATCAACCCCGGGACAGGGGGCGGACGGGGCCAAAAACATTCAGTACTTC. Its translation is CASIRSTPGQGADGAKNIQYF.

Ten or more counts support this clonotype. The chain recombines TRBV20-1 with TRBJ1-1; no reliable D call. The CDR3 has 12 residues. CDR1 and CDR2 (germline): DFQATT, SNEGSKA (reference sequence). V lost 5 bases to trimming and J lost 4 bases, with 11 bases between them. The CDR3 protein is CSAGKSSTEAFF. For the CDR3, the DNA is TGCAGTGCTGGTAAGTCCAGCACTGAAGCTTTCTTT.

Many counts were recorded for this clonotype. V is TRBV27 and J is TRBJ1-5, with D unresolved. The CDR3 has 14 amino acids. V was cut by 3 bases and J by 0 bases, with 6 bases left in between. Germline V lookup: CDR1 MNHEY, CDR2 SMNVEV (reference sequence). The CDR3 bases are TGTGCCAGCAGTTTGGAGTATAGCAATCAGCCCCAGCATTTT. Translation: CASSLEYSNQPQHF.

The table lists this clonotype with many counts. The chain recombines TRBV2 with TRBJ2-7; possibly TRBD1 for D (6 bases). CDR1 is SNHLY and CDR2 is FYNNEI in the germline V gene. V was pared by 8 bases and J by 9 bases, with 20 bases between. The CDR3 runs 13 residues. CDR3 amino acids: CASETGRYERQYF. CDR3 in DNA: TGTGCCAGCGAGACAGGCAGATACGAGCGGCAGTACTTC.

This clonotype occurred many times. V and J are TRBV5-1 and TRBJ2-1, with TRBD2 matching over 11 bases. V lost 0 bases, J lost 5 bases, and 4 bases stayed unmatched. CDR3 length equals 16 residues. Germline CDR1 and CDR2: SGHRS and YFSETQ. The CDR3 DNA sequence: TGCGCCAGCAGCTTGGGGGGACTAGCGGTACACAATGAGCAGTTCTTC. Protein: CASSLGGLAVHNEQFF.

This clonotype was seen repeatedly, ten times or more. The chain couples TRBV5-1 to TRBJ2-7; TRBD1 agrees at 9 bases. The CDR3 sequence is 19 residues long. The germline CDR1 and CDR2 sequences are SGHRS and YFSETQ. The V and J ends lost 3 bases and 2 bases, in that order; junction bases with no gene match: 18. The CDR3 loop is CASSSPGTGLSYPPYEQYF. CDR3 DNA sequence: TGCGCCAGCAGCTCCCCCGGGACAGGGCTCAGTTATCCTCCCTACGAGCAGTACTTC.

This clonotype was observed many times. The V call is TRBV4-1, the J call TRBJ2-2, with a possible D match to TRBD1 (6 bases). The V end lost 1 base, the J end lost 5 bases, and 11 bases lay between the germline ends. Germline lookup yields CDR1 MGHRA and CDR2 YSYEKL. The CDR3 has 15 amino acids. The CDR3 sequence is CASSQVNRETGELFF. The DNA for the CDR3 is TGCGCCAGCAGCCAAGTTAACAGGGAAACCGGGGAGCTGTTTTTT.